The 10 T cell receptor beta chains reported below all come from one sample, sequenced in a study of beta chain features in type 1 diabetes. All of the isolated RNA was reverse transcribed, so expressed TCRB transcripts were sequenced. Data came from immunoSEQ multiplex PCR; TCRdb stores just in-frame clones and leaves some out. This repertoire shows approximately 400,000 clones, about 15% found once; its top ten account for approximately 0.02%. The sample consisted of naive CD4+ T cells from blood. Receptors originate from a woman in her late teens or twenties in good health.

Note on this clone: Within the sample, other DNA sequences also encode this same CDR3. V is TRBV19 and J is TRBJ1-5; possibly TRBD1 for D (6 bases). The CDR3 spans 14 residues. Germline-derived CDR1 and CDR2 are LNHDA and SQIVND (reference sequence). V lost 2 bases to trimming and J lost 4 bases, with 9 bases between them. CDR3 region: CASSIRDTNQPQHF. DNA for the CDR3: TGTGCCAGTAGTATACGGGACACAAATCAGCCCCAGCATTTT.

The CDR3, as DNA: TGTGCCAGCAGCCCACAGGGAAGGGATAACTATGGCTACACCTTC. Translating it yields CASSPQGRDNYGYTF. V usage is TRBV9 and J usage is TRBJ1-2; D is perhaps TRBD1 (6 bases). The CDR3 sequence is 15 residues long. CDR1 is SGDLS, CDR2 YYNGEE, per germline. Between the trimmed V and J ends, which lost 4 bases and 1 base, there was a span of 14 bases.

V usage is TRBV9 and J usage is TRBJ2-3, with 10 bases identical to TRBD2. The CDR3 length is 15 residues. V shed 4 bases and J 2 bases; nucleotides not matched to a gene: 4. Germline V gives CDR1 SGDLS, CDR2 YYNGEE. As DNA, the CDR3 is TGTGCCAGCAGCCCCGGGACTAGCGACACAGATACGCAGTATTTT. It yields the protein CASSPGTSDTDTQYF.

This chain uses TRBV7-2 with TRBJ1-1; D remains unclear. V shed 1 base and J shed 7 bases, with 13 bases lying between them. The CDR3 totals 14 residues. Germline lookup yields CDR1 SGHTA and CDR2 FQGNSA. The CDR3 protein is CASSLVAVAGEAFF. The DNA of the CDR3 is TGTGCCAGCAGCTTAGTGGCTGTGGCGGGTGAAGCTTTCTTT.

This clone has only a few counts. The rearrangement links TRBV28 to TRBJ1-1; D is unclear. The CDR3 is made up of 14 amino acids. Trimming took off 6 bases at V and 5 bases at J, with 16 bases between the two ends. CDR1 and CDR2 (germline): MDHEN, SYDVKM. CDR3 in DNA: TGTGCCAGCAGGCTCGGCAGCGGGAGGACTGAAGCTTTCTTT. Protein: CASRLGSGRTEAFF.

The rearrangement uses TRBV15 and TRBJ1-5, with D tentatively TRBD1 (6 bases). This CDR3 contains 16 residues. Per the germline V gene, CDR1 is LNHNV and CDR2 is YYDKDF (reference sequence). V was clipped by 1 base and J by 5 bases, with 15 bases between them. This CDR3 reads CATSRAGTDSHQPQHF. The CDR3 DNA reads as TGTGCCACCAGCAGAGCCGGGACGGACAGTCATCAGCCCCAGCATTTT.

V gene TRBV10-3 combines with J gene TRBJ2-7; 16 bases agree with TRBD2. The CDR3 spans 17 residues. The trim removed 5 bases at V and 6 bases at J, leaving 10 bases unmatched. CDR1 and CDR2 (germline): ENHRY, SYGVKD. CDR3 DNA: TGTGCCATCAGTCGGCCGGGACTAGCGGGAGGGCTAGGCGAGCAGTACTTC. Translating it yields CAISRPGLAGGLGEQYF.

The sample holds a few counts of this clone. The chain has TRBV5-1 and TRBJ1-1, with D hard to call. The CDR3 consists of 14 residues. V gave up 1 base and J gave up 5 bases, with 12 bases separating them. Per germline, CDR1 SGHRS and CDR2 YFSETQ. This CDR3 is CASSLRELGTEAFF. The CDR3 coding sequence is TGCGCCAGCAGCTTGAGGGAGTTGGGGACTGAAGCTTTCTTT.

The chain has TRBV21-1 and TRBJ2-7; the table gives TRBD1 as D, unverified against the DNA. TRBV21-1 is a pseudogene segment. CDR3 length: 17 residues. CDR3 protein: CASSNPPTGGERYEQYF. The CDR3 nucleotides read TGTGCCAGCAGCAACCCGCCGACAGGGGGCGAGAGGTACGAGCAGTACTTC.

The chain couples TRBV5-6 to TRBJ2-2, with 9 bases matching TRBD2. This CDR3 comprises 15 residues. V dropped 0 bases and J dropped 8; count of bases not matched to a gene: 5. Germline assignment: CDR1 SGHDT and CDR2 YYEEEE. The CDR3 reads CASSLGREGRGELFF. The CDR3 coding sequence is TGTGCCAGCAGCTTGGGGCGGGAGGGCAGAGGGGAGCTGTTTTTT.